The entry below describes one T cell receptor (beta chain). Other nucleotide sequences in the sample specify the same CDR3. These data are taken from a study of cytomegalovirus exposure and HLA in healthy donors. Primers included in the PCR were 60 Vbeta and 13 Jbeta primers. Sequencing used immunoSEQ multiplex PCR; TCRdb keeps in-frame clones, though not all of them. The record lists just over 150,000 clones, of which the ten most abundant hold 1% to 1.5%. The CDR3 runs to 16 residues. Germline V gives CDR1 SGHTS, CDR2 YDEGEE. V was clipped by 4 bases and J by 2 bases; unmatched bases: 9. This clonotype originated in a woman aged 60-75 years in good health and CMV-seronegative. The sample comprised PBMCs. V gene TRBV5-8 combines with J gene TRBJ1-5; 7 bases agree with TRBD1. CDR3 loop: CASSTYRGLGNQPQHF. CDR3 DNA sequence: TGTGCCAGCAGCACCTACAGGGGACTAGGCAATCAGCCCCAGCATTTT.